The next 32 T cell receptor beta chains were all read from a single sample in a study of blood T cell repertoires in COVID-19 (dated by TCRdb to 2018 to 2020). Library construction relied on the immunoSEQ multiplex PCR assay. The immuneACCESS repertoire file appears here via TCRdb, limited to in-frame rearrangements. These files lack a portion of the clones; in checked studies, under half of the deficit traces to unresolved V genes, and the cause of the others is not known. For this sample the table gives about 130,000 clones, of which more than 90% were detected only once. 3.5% to 5% of the sample is held by the ten biggest clonotypes. The sample was peripheral blood. These receptors were taken from a man aged 55-75 years with COVID-19, enrolled during active disease.

The chain recombines TRBV24-1 with TRBJ2-1, with 7 nucleotides matching TRBD2. The CDR3 has 18 residues. Unmatched junction bases numbered 8, after V lost 1 base and J lost 0 bases. Germline CDR1 reads KGHDR; CDR2 reads SFDVKD. The CDR3 DNA is TGTGCCACCAGTGATTTCGCGGGGGAATGGAGCTCCTACAATGAGCAGTTCTTC. Residues: CATSDFAGEWSSYNEQFF.

V gene TRBV3-1 (or the pseudogene TRBV3-2) combines with J gene TRBJ2-7; D ambiguous. V was trimmed by 0 bases and J by 3 bases, leaving 12 bases between them. Germline V gene sequence: CDR1 LGHDT, CDR2 YNNKEL (reference sequence). There are 15 residues in the CDR3. In DNA form, the CDR3 reads TGTGCCAGCAGCCAAGATGCATCGCGGCTCTACGAGCAGTACTTC. It codes for CASSQDASRLYEQYF.

The rearrangement uses TRBV11-2 and TRBJ2-1; TRBD2 matches at 7 bases. Germline V CDR1 and CDR2: SGHAT, FQNNGV. J lost 2 bases, V lost 5 bases, and 6 bases had no gene match. The CDR3 length is 15 residues. In DNA, the CDR3 is TGTGCCAGCAGCCCCTTGAGCGGGGCCTACAATGAGCAGTTCTTC. This encodes CASSPLSGAYNEQFF.

The V gene is TRBV5-1, the J gene TRBJ2-1; D call uncertain. CDR1 is SGHRS and CDR2 is YFSETQ in the germline V gene. Trimming left V 2 bases short and J 6 bases short, with 12 bases between. This CDR3 comprises 14 residues. In nucleotides, the CDR3 is TGCGCCAGCAGCTTTAATGGCGGAGTCAATGAGCAGTTCTTC. Translated: CASSFNGGVNEQFF.

This clone was seen only a few times. Other DNA sequences in this sample translate to the same CDR3. V gene TRBV5-1 combines with J gene TRBJ1-1; no clear D. The CDR3 totals 13 residues. Germline V CDR1 and CDR2: SGHRS, YFSETQ. Between the trimmed V and J ends, which lost 0 bases and 2 bases, there was a span of 5 bases. The CDR3, as DNA: TGCGCCAGCAGCTTGGCGGGAAACACTGAAGCTTTCTTT. This sequence encodes CASSLAGNTEAFF.

V is TRBV12-3 or TRBV12-4 and J is TRBJ2-7; D perhaps matches TRBD2 (6 bases). V lost 5 bases, J lost 2 bases, and 10 bases lay in between. This CDR3 spans 13 amino acids. The DNA of the CDR3 is TGTGCCAGCAGTCTTAGCGGAGCCTACGAGCAGTACTTC. Translated: CASSLSGAYEQYF.

The CDR3 DNA sequence: TGCGCCAGCAGCTTGGCGGGAGTCTATGGCTACACCTTC. Encoded protein: CASSLAGVYGYTF. The genes are TRBV5-1 and TRBJ1-2; D unresolved. There are 13 residues in the CDR3. The V end lost 0 bases, the J end lost 4 bases, and 7 bases lay between the germline ends. Germline V gene sequence: CDR1 SGHRS, CDR2 YFSETQ.

This clone occurred once. This chain links TRBV7-9 with TRBJ1-5, with 7 nucleotides matching TRBD1. Germline V gene lookup returns CDR1 SEHNR and CDR2 FQNEAQ (reference sequence). There are 16 residues in the CDR3. With V trimmed by 3 bases and J by 6 bases, 11 bases remained unmatched. CDR3 sequence reads: CASSFGQEPISQPQHF. The DNA of the CDR3 is TGTGCCAGCAGCTTTGGACAGGAGCCCATCAGTCAGCCCCAGCATTTT.

This sequence joins TRBV18 and TRBJ1-3; D unclear. The CDR3 covers 13 residues. The V end was cut by 2 bases, the J end by 2 bases, with 4 bases between. Germline loops: CDR1 KGHSH, CDR2 LQKENI. This CDR3 is CASSPGPGNTIYF. In DNA, the CDR3 is TGTGCCAGCTCACCAGGGCCTGGAAACACCATATATTTT.

The count of this clone is one. The V call is TRBV2, the J call TRBJ1-6, with 8 bases that match TRBD1. Germline V CDR1 and CDR2: SNHLY, FYNNEI. The CDR3 totals 13 residues. V trimming: 7 bases; J trimming: 8 bases; junction bases outside the gene matches: 4. CDR3 sequence: CASKDREYSPLHF. CDR3 DNA: TGTGCCAGCAAGGACAGGGAGTATTCACCCCTCCACTTT.

V usage is TRBV7-2 and J usage is TRBJ1-2, with 7 bases identical to TRBD1. The trim removed 1 base at V and 4 bases at J, leaving 6 bases unmatched. In germline, CDR1 is SGHTA, CDR2 FQGNSA. The CDR3 has 15 amino acids. The CDR3 here is CASSLGGQVLYGYTF. DNA for the CDR3: TGTGCCAGCAGCTTAGGAGGACAGGTTCTCTATGGCTACACCTTC.

In the case of this clone: Sequence at one end of the junction differs from germline and may be a read error. The chain uses TRBV3-1 (or the pseudogene TRBV3-2) and TRBJ2-7; D is undetermined. This CDR3 has 14 amino acids. Per germline, CDR1 LGHDT and CDR2 YNNKEL (reference sequence). The CDR3 bases are TGTGCCAGCAGCCAAGATCTAGGAAGTACGTACCCGAACTTC. It codes for CASSQDLGSTYPNF.

V usage is TRBV7-9 and J usage is TRBJ1-4; 10 positions match TRBD1. Unmatched junction bases numbered 4, after V lost 5 bases and J lost 7 bases. Germline V gene sequence: CDR1 SEHNR, CDR2 FQNEAQ (reference sequence). The CDR3 runs 14 residues. The CDR3 DNA sequence: TGTGCCAGCAGCCGGGACAGGGGTAGTGAAAAACTGTTTTTT. It codes for CASSRDRGSEKLFF.

CDR3 coding DNA: TGCAGCGTTTCGGGGGGAGGCACTGAAGCTTTCTTT. This codes for CSVSGGGTEAFF. The genes are TRBV29-1 and TRBJ1-1; TRBD1 might be the D (5 bases). From germline, CDR1 is SQVTM and CDR2 ANQGSEA. The CDR3 totals 12 residues. Trimming stripped 5 bases from V and 4 bases from J, with 11 bases between.

V is TRBV29-1 and J is TRBJ1-5; D remains ambiguous. Germline V lookup: CDR1 SQVTM, CDR2 ANQGSEA. Trimming left V 7 bases short and J 2 bases short, with 9 bases between. The CDR3 is made up of 12 amino acids. The CDR3 sequence: CSAGDGNQPQHF. The DNA for the CDR3 is TGCAGCGCCGGGGATGGCAATCAGCCCCAGCATTTT.

The chain uses TRBV6-1 and TRBJ2-3; tentative D call: TRBD2 (5 bases). CDR3 size: 12 residues. Germline V lookup: CDR1 MNHNS, CDR2 SASEGT. V lost 3 bases and J lost 5, with 6 bases in between. CDR3 DNA: TGTGCCAGCAGTGACGGGGTAGATACGCAGTATTTT. Translating gives CASSDGVDTQYF.

The count of this clone is one. The rearrangement joins TRBV4-1 to TRBJ2-1; the match to TRBD2 covers 11 bases. Germline CDR1 MGHRA, CDR2 YSYEKL. The CDR3 runs to 19 residues. Unmatched junction bases numbered 16, after V lost 1 base and J lost 8 bases. CDR3: CASSQGIVAGGQWGDEQFF. CDR3 in DNA: TGCGCCAGCAGCCAAGGGATTGTAGCGGGAGGGCAATGGGGCGATGAGCAGTTCTTC.

The chain links TRBV18 to TRBJ1-1, with 10 nucleotides matching TRBD1. The CDR3 length is 16 residues. Germline CDR1 is KGHSH and CDR2 is LQKENI. V shed 4 bases, J shed 0 bases, and the junction held 5 bases outside the gene matches. CDR3 DNA: TGTGCCAGCTCACGAGGGACAGGGGATGTGAACACTGAAGCTTTCTTT. Amino acid sequence: CASSRGTGDVNTEAFF.

The V gene is TRBV19, the J gene TRBJ1-5; weak D call: TRBD1 (6 bases). Germline assignment: CDR1 LNHDA and CDR2 SQIVND (reference sequence). V was trimmed by 10 bases and J by 0 bases, leaving 10 bases between them. CDR3 length: 13 amino acids. In nucleotides, the CDR3 is TGTGCCACCACAGGGACTAGCAATCAGCCCCAGCATTTT. Translation: CATTGTSNQPQHF.

The rearrangement joins TRBV11-3 to TRBJ2-1; 11 bases agree with TRBD1. Germline trimming cut 5 bases from V and 7 bases from J; bases unmatched to any gene: 7. The germline CDR1 and CDR2 sequences are SGHNT and YENEEA. The CDR3 has 15 residues. CDR3 sequence: CASSPQGQGGNEQFF. The CDR3 nucleotides read TGTGCCAGCAGCCCCCAGGGACAGGGGGGGAATGAGCAGTTCTTC.

V usage is TRBV5-4 and J usage is TRBJ2-5; 8 positions match TRBD2. This CDR3 region has 14 residues. Germline-derived CDR1 and CDR2 are SGHNT and YYREEE (reference sequence). The junction had 7 bases not matched to a gene; V was cut back by 4 bases and J by 5 bases. The CDR3 region is CASSTGGVWETQYF. CDR3 bases: TGTGCCAGCAGCACCGGGGGGGTTTGGGAGACCCAGTACTTC.

This chain links TRBV12-3 or TRBV12-4 with TRBJ1-1, with D perhaps TRBD1 (6 bases). This CDR3 is 12 amino acids long. Trimming removed 4 bases from V and 6 bases from J, with 9 bases in between. CDR3 sequence: CASSYRAPEAFF. CDR3 bases: TGTGCCAGCAGTTACAGGGCTCCTGAAGCTTTCTTT.

This chain uses TRBV11-2 with TRBJ2-3; D might be TRBD2 (5 bases). Germline values: CDR1 SGHAT, CDR2 FQNNGV. The ends were cut back, 1 base at V and 6 bases at J, with 11 bases in the middle. The CDR3 has 14 amino acids. The CDR3 protein is CASSLALAKDTQYF. The CDR3 bases are TGTGCCAGCAGCTTAGCCCTAGCAAAGGATACGCAGTATTTT. The full variable domain, in which reference TRBV11-2 and TRBJ2-3 provide the parts outside the CDR3, is EAGVAQSPRYKIIEKRQSVAFWCNPISGHATLYWYQQILGQGPKLLIQFQNNGVVDDSQLPKDRFSAERLKGVDSTLKIQPAKLEDSAVYLCASSLALAKDTQYFGPGTRLTVL.

CDR3 nucleotide sequence: TGTGCCAGCAGAAGAGGAGCCGGTGTCGGGGAGCTGTTTTTT. It specifies CASRRGAGVGELFF. The rearrangement uses TRBV7-3 and TRBJ2-2; the D is unclear. The germline V and J ends were trimmed by 6 bases and 7 bases, with 15 bases remaining between them. Germline values: CDR1 SGHTA, CDR2 FQGTGA. This CDR3 region has 14 residues. Full variable domain (remainder filled in from reference TRBV7-3 and TRBJ2-2): GAGVSQTPSNKVTEKGKYVELRCDPISGHTALYWYRQSLGQGPEFLIYFQGTGAADDSGLPNDRFFAVRPEGSVSTLKIQRTERGDSAVYLCASRRGAGVGELFFGEGSRLTVL.

The chain carries TRBV7-3 and TRBJ2-5, with 7 bases matching TRBD1. CDR1 is SGHTA and CDR2 is FQGTGA in the germline V gene. The CDR3 is 14 residues long. With V trimmed by 5 bases and J by 3 bases, 6 bases remained unmatched. The CDR3 sequence: CASSPGTVEETQYF. CDR3 nucleotides: TGTGCCAGCAGCCCCGGGACAGTTGAAGAGACCCAGTACTTC. Using reference TRBV7-3 and TRBJ2-5 for the parts outside the CDR3, the full variable domain is GAGVSQTPSNKVTEKGKYVELRCDPISGHTALYWYRQSLGQGPEFLIYFQGTGAADDSGLPNDRFFAVRPEGSVSTLKIQRTERGDSAVYLCASSPGTVEETQYFGPGTRLLVL.

The rearrangement links TRBV6-5 to TRBJ1-5; 11 nucleotides align to TRBD1. The CDR3 is 15 amino acids. With V trimmed by 5 bases and J by 8 bases, 8 bases remained unmatched. From germline, CDR1 is MNHEY and CDR2 SVGAGI. CDR3 in amino acids: CASSPFRDRGEPQHF. DNA for the CDR3: TGTGCCAGCAGTCCCTTCCGGGACAGGGGGGAGCCCCAGCATTTT.

The V call is TRBV28, the J call TRBJ1-3, with D possibly matching TRBD1 (5 bases). This CDR3 spans 16 amino acids. Germline V CDR1 and CDR2: MDHEN, SYDVKM. Trimming left V 5 bases short and J 2 bases short, with 16 bases between. The CDR3 coding sequence is TGTGCCAGCAGTGGTCGGGGAGGGGCGACTGGAAACACCATATATTTT. The encoded protein is CASSGRGGATGNTIYF.

The chain couples TRBV19 to TRBJ1-1; D remains ambiguous. V shed 3 bases and J shed 4 bases, with 9 bases lying between them. The length of the CDR3 is 13 residues. CDR1 and CDR2 (germline): LNHDA, SQIVND (reference sequence). The CDR3 sequence is CASSMGPPTEAFF. The CDR3 DNA follows: TGTGCCAGTAGTATGGGCCCCCCCACTGAAGCTTTCTTT.

Only one count was recorded for this clone. In nucleotides, the CDR3 is TGTGCCAGCAGCTCGCGTAAGCGGGAGTTCCCCTACGAGCAGTACTTC. Amino acid sequence: CASSSRKREFPYEQYF. The V call is TRBV11-2, the J call TRBJ2-7, with 8 bases fitting TRBD2. The CDR3 has 16 residues. V gave up 4 bases and J gave up 2 bases; unmatched junction bases: 10. Germline CDR1 SGHAT, CDR2 FQNNGV.

The chain employs TRBV29-1 and TRBJ2-7, with 9 bases identical to TRBD1. With V trimmed by 5 bases and J by 2 bases, 7 bases remained unmatched. The CDR3 is 14 amino acids. Germline loops: CDR1 SQVTM, CDR2 ANQGSEA. CDR3 sequence (DNA): TGCAGCGTTAACCGGGACAGGGAGCCCTACGAGCAGTACTTC. Its protein product is CSVNRDREPYEQYF.

This chain connects TRBV5-5 to TRBJ1-1; 8 bases align to TRBD1. V shed 4 bases, J shed 1 base, and the junction held 6 bases outside the gene matches. Germline loops: CDR1 SGHKS, CDR2 YYEKEE (reference sequence). The CDR3 loop spans 15 amino acids. The CDR3 here is CASSLTGTGNTEAFF. CDR3 in DNA: TGTGCCAGCAGCCTCACCGGGACAGGGAACACTGAAGCTTTCTTT.

The chain joins TRBV27 to TRBJ1-2; tentatively, D is TRBD1 (5 bases). Trimming shortened V by 5 bases and J by 6 bases, and 13 bases separated the two germline ends. The CDR3 has 13 residues. Germline V gene lookup returns CDR1 MNHEY and CDR2 SMNVEV (reference sequence). The DNA for the CDR3 is TGTGCCAGCAGTGGGGCGGGGGGACATGGCTACACCTTC. Protein: CASSGAGGHGYTF.